Described below is a single TCR beta chain sequence and its context. The antigen is unknown. The sample belongs to a study of cytomegalovirus exposure and HLA in healthy donors. Germline CDR1 and CDR2: LNHDA and SQIVND (reference sequence). This CDR3 contains 13 residues. Trimming took 1 base from V and 4 from J, leaving 7 bases between them. 13 Jbeta primers and 60 Vbeta primers were used for the PCR. Sequencing was performed with immunoSEQ multiplex PCR; in TCRdb, only in-frame clones are kept and a portion is missing. The sample carries approximately 250,000 clones, more than 70% recorded once. Study observations and caveats: Likely technical artifact: a cluster of highly shared sequence variants. The study recorded 160 or so TCR beta chains that were cytomegalovirus-associated. In a later analysis, productive TCRs from donors in an Asian-associated ancestry cluster reportedly carried fewer N-insertions than the cohort mean. With high specificity and sensitivity, the classifier reportedly diagnosed cytomegalovirus status.

Sequences were obtained from PBMCs. The J gene is TRBJ2-5, the V gene TRBV19; D possibly corresponds to TRBD2 (6 bases). The TCR was taken from a boy between 10 and 17 years old in good health and CMV-seronegative. DNA for the CDR3: TGTGCCAGTAGTATAGGACTAGGAGAGACCCAGTACTTC. This encodes CASSIGLGETQYF. Using reference TRBV19 and TRBJ2-5 for the parts outside the CDR3, the full variable domain is DGGITQSPKYLFRKEGQNVTLSCEQNLNHDAMYWYRQDPGQGLRLIYYSQIVNDFQKGDIAEGYSVSREKKESFPLTVTSAQKNPTAFYLCASSIGLGETQYFGPGTRLLVL.